A single sample is the source of the 5 T cell receptor beta chains below, sequenced in a study of Graves' ophthalmopathy and Graves' hyperthyroidism (dated by TCRdb to between 2018 and 2020). For sequencing, an Illumina HiSeq 2000 was employed. For repertoire sequencing, TCR beta CDR3 regions were amplified from RNA transcripts. The first round of RT-PCR was done with HTBI primers and the Qiagen OneStep RT-PCR kit, and was followed by a second round of multiplex PCR, then size selection and purification. The public reads were reanalyzed by TCRdb: fastp trimming at Q25, MiXCR alignment, in-frame beta chains only. When rows share a CDR3 protein, they turn into one entry using the most common DNA and genes. The table for this sample lists 230,000 or so distinct CDR3 sequences; approximately 42% of them were counted only once. Of the sample, around half falls within the top ten clones. The source material was peripheral blood. These receptors were collected from an adult man with Graves' ophthalmopathy.

DNA for the CDR3: TGTGCCAGCAGCCCTTGGTCAGGGGTTGGGGCCAACGTCCTGACTTTC. Translated: CASSPWSGVGANVLTF. The V and J genes are TRBV9 and TRBJ2-6; a possible D gene is TRBD1 (6 bases). CDR1 and CDR2 (germline): SGDLS, YYNGEE. This CDR3 spans 16 amino acids. Trimming took off 4 bases at V and 3 bases at J, with 14 bases between the two ends. The variable domain in full, with the rest retrieved from reference TRBV9 and TRBJ2-6, is DSGVTQTPKHLITATGQRVTLRCSPRSGDLSVYWYQQSLDQGLQFLIQYYNGEERAKGNILERFSAQQFPDLHSELNLSSLELGDSALYFCASSPWSGVGANVLTFGAGSRLTVL.

This chain connects TRBV20-1 to TRBJ1-6; unclear D gene. Trimming shortened V by 5 bases and J by 7 bases, and 12 bases separated the two germline ends. This CDR3 has 13 residues. Germline lookup yields CDR1 DFQATT and CDR2 SNEGSKA (reference sequence). In DNA form, the CDR3 reads TGCAGTGCTGGCCCCCGTGACAATTCACCCCTCCACTTT. Its translation: CSAGPRDNSPLHF.

The chain recombines TRBV19 with TRBJ1-5, with D possibly matching TRBD1 (5 bases). There are 13 residues in the CDR3. The V end was cut by 5 bases, the J end by 7 bases, with 12 bases between. Germline assignment: CDR1 LNHDA and CDR2 SQIVND (reference sequence). CDR3 sequence: CASSSDIGQPQHF. CDR3 nucleotide sequence: TGTGCCAGTAGTTCGGACATTGGGCAGCCCCAGCATTTT.

This clonotype was observed many times. The chain carries TRBV18 and TRBJ1-1; D uncertain. Germline CDR1 KGHSH, CDR2 LQKENI. There are 17 residues in the CDR3. V was shortened by 0 bases and J by 1 base, with 15 bases between the two germline ends. The CDR3 sequence is CASSPPAGWTRNTEAFF. The CDR3 DNA reads as TGTGCCAGCTCACCACCCGCAGGCTGGACCAGGAACACTGAAGCTTTCTTT. The full variable domain, with the rest looked up from reference TRBV18 and TRBJ1-1, is NAGVMQNPRHLVRRRGQEARLRCSPMKGHSHVYWYRQLPEEGLKFMVYLQKENIIDESGMPKERFSAEFPKEGPSILRIQQVVRGDSAAYFCASSPPAGWTRNTEAFFGQGTRLTVV.

This clonotype occurred a few times. The chain uses TRBV20-1 and TRBJ2-7; 11 bases are a match to TRBD2. The germline CDR1 and CDR2 sequences are DFQATT and SNEGSKA (reference sequence). The CDR3 consists of 15 residues. Unmatched junction bases numbered 10, after V lost 6 bases and J lost 3 bases. This CDR3 is CSASRSSGGSYEQYF. The CDR3 coding sequence is TGCAGTGCCAGTCGGTCTAGCGGGGGGAGCTACGAGCAGTACTTC.